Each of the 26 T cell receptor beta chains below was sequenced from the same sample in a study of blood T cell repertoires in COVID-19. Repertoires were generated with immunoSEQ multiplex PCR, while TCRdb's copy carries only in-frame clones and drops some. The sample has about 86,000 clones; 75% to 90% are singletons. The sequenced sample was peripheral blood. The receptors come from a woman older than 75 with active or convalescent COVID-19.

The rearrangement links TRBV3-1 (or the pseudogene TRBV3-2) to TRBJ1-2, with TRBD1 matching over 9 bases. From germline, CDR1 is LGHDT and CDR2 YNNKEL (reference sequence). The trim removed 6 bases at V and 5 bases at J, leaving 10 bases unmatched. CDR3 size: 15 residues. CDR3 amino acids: CASRPAGTGSYGYTF. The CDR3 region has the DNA TGTGCCAGCAGACCCGCCGGGACAGGGAGTTATGGCTACACCTTC.

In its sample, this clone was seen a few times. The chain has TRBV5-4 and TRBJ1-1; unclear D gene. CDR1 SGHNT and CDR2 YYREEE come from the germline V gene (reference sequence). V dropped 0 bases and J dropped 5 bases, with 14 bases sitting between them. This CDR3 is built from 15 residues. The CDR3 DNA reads TGTGCCAGCAGCTTGGGTACCGGGGTTGGAACTGAAGCTTTCTTT. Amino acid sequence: CASSLGTGVGTEAFF.

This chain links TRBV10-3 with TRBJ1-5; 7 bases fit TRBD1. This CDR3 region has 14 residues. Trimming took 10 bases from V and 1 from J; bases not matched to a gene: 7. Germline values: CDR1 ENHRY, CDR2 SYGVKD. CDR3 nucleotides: TGTGCCACCACAGGGGAGGCGAGCAATCAGCCCCAGCATTTT. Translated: CATTGEASNQPQHF.

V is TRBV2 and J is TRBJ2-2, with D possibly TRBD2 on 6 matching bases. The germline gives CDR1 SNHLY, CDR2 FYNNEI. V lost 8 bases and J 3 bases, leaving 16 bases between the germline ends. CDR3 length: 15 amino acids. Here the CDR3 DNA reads TGTGCCAGCCGCAGTGACCTAGCGTACACCGGGGAGCTGTTTTTT. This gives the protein CASRSDLAYTGELFF.

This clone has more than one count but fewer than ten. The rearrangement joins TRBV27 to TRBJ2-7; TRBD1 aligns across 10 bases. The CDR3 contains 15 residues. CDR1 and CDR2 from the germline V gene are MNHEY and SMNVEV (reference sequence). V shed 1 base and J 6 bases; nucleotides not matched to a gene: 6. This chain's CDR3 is CASSLFDRGLSEQYF. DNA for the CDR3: TGTGCCAGCAGTTTATTCGACAGGGGGCTATCCGAGCAGTACTTC.

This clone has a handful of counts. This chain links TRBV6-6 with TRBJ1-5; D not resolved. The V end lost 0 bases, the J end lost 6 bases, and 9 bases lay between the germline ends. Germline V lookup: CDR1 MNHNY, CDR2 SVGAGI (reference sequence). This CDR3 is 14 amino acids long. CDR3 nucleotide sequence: TGTGCCAGCAGTTACTCTGGGGAGATTCAGCCCCAGCATTTT. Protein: CASSYSGEIQPQHF.

The CDR3 bases are TGTGCCAGCAGCGATGACAGGGGAGCCAAAAACATTCAGTACTTC. This gives the protein CASSDDRGAKNIQYF. The J gene is TRBJ2-4, the V gene TRBV7-9, with 8 bases fitting TRBD1. Germline-derived CDR1 and CDR2 are SEHNR and FQNEAQ (reference sequence). The V gene end was trimmed by 5 bases and the J gene end by 0 bases; junction bases not matched to a gene: 3. There are 15 residues in the CDR3.

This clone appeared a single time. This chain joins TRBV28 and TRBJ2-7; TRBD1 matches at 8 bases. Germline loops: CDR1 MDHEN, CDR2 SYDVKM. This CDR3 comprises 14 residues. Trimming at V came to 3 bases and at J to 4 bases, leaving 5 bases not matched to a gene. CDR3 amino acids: CASSFTDRAYEQYF. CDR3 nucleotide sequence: TGTGCCAGCAGTTTTACGGACAGGGCTTACGAGCAGTACTTC. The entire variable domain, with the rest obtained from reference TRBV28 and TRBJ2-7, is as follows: DVKVTQSSRYLVKRTGEKVFLECVQDMDHENMFWYRQDPGLGLRLIYFSYDVKMKEKGDIPEGYSVSREKKERFSLILESASTNQTSMYLCASSFTDRAYEQYFGPGTRLTVT.

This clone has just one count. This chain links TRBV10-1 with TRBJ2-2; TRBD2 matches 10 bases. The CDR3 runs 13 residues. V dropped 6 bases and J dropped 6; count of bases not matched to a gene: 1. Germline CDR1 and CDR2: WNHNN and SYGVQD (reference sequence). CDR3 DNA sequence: TGCGCCAGCAGAGCGGGAGGGGCCGGGGAGCTGTTTTTT. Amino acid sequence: CASRAGGAGELFF.

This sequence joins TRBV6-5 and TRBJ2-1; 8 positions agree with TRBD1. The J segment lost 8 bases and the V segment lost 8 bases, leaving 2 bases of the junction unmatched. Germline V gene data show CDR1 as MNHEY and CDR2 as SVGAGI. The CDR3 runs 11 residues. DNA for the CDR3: TGTGCCAGCGGACAGGGATATGAGCAGTTCTTC. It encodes CASGQGYEQFF.

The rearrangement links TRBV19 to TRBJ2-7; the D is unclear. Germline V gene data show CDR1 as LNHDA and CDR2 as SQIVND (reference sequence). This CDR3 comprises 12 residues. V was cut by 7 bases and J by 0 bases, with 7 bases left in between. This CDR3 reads CASISPSYEQYF. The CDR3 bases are TGTGCCAGTATTAGCCCCTCCTACGAGCAGTACTTC.

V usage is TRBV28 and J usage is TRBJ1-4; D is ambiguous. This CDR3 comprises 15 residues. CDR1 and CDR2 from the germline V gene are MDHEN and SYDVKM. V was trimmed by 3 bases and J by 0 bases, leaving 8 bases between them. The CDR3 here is CASSFRSATNEKLFF. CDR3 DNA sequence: TGTGCCAGCAGTTTCCGGTCTGCAACTAATGAAAAACTGTTTTTT. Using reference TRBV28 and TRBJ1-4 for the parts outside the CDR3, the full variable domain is DVKVTQSSRYLVKRTGEKVFLECVQDMDHENMFWYRQDPGLGLRLIYFSYDVKMKEKGDIPEGYSVSREKKERFSLILESASTNQTSMYLCASSFRSATNEKLFFGSGTQLSVL.

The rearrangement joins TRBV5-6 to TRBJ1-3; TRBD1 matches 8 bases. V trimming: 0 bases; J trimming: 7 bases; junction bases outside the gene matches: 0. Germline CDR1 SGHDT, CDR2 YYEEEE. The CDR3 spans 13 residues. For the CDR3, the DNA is TGTGCCAGCAGCTTGGGACAGGGGAACACCATATATTTT. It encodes CASSLGQGNTIYF.

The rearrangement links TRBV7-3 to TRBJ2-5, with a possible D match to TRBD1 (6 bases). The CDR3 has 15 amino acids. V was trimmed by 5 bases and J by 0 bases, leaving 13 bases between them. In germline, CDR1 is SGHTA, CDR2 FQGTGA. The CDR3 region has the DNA TGTGCCAGCAGCCTCGGACAGACGTACCAAGAGACCCAGTACTTC. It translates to CASSLGQTYQETQYF.

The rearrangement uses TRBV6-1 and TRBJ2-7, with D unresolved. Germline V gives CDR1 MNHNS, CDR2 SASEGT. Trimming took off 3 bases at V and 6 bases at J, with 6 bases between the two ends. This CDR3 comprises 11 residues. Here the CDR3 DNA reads TGTGCCAGCAGTGACCAACTCGAGCAGTACTTC. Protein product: CASSDQLEQYF.

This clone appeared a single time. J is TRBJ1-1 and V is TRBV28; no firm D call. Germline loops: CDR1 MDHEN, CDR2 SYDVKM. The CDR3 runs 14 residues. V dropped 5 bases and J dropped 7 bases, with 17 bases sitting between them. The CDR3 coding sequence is TGTGCCAGCAGTCCGCCCCGAGAGGTCGGTGAAGCTTTCTTT. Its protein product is CASSPPREVGEAFF.

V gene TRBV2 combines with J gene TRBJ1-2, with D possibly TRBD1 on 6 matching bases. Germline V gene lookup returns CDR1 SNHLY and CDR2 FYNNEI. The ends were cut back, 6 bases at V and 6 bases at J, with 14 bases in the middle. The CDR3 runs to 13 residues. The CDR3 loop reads CASRTQGSDGYTF. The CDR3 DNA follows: TGTGCCAGCAGGACACAGGGTTCGGATGGCTACACCTTC.

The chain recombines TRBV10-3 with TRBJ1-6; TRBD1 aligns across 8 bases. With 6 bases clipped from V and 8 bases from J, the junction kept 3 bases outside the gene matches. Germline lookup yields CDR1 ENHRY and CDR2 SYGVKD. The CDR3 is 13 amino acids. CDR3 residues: CAISRGLDSPLHF. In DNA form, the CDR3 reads TGTGCCATCAGCAGGGGGCTCGATTCACCCCTCCACTTT.

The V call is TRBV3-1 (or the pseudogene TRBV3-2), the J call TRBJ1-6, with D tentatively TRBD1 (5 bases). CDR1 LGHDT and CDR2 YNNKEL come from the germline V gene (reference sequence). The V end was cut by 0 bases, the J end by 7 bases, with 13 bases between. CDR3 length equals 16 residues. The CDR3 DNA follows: TGTGCCAGCAGCCAAGACTTGGGACTGCAAAATTCACCCCTCCACTTT. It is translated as CASSQDLGLQNSPLHF.

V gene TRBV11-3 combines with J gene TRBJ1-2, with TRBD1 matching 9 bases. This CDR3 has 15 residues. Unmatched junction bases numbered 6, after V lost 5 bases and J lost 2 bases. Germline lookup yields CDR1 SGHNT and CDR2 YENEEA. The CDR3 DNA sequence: TGTGCCAGCAGCCCGGGACAGGGTATAAACTATGGCTACACCTTC. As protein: CASSPGQGINYGYTF.

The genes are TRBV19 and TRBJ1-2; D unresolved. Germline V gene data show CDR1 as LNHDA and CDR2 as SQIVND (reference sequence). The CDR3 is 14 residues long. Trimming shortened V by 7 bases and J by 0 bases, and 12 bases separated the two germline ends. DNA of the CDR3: TGTGCCAGTACTAAACTCGGAGCTAACTATGGCTACACCTTC. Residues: CASTKLGANYGYTF.

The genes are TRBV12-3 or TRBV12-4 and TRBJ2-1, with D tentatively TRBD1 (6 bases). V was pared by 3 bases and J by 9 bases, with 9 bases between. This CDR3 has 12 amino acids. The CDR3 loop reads CASSFGGGEQFF. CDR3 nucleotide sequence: TGTGCCAGCAGTTTTGGGGGCGGTGAGCAGTTCTTC.

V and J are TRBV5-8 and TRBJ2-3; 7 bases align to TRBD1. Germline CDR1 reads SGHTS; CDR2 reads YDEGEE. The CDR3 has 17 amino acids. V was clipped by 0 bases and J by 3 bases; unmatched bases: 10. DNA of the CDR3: TGTGCCAGCAGCTTGGCGAGGCAGGGGGTCTGGACAGATACGCAGTATTTT. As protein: CASSLARQGVWTDTQYF.

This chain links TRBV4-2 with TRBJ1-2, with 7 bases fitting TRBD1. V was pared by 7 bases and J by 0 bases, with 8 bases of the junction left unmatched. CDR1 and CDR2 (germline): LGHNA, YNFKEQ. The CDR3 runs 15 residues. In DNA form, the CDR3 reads TGTGCCAGCACCCTAGACAGGGCAGCTAACTATGGCTACACCTTC. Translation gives CASTLDRAANYGYTF.

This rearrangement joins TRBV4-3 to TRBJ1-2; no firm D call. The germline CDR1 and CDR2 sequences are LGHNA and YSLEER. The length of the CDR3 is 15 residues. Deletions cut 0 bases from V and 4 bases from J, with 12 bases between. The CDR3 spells CASSQDSLERYGYTF. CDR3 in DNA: TGCGCCAGCAGCCAAGACTCGTTAGAACGCTATGGCTACACCTTC.

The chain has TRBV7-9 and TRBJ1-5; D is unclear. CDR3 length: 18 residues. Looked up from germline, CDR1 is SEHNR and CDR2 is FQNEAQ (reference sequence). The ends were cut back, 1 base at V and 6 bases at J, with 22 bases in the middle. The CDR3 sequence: CASSLVAGIGSRGQPQHF. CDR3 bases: TGTGCCAGCAGCTTAGTAGCCGGAATTGGATCCCGAGGTCAGCCCCAGCATTTT.